These 15 T cell receptor beta chains came from one sample sequenced in a study of cytomegalovirus exposure and HLA in healthy donors. Amplification used 60 Vbeta primers and 13 Jbeta primers. Sequenced by immunoSEQ multiplex PCR; TCRdb stores in-frame clones only, minus some. The sample carries more than 150,000 clones, about 90% recorded once. Sequenced material: PBMCs. The receptors here all came from a girl under three years old in good health and CMV-seronegative.

J is TRBJ2-7 and V is TRBV6-1, with TRBD1 matching over 7 bases. V was pared by 3 bases and J by 1 base, with 15 bases of the junction left unmatched. The CDR3 consists of 18 residues. CDR1 is MNHNS and CDR2 is SASEGT in the germline V gene. The CDR3 here is CASSDPSPQTGQSYEQYF. The CDR3 coding sequence is TGTGCCAGCAGTGACCCCTCACCCCAGACGGGACAGTCCTACGAGCAGTACTTC.

The J gene is TRBJ1-1, the V gene TRBV29-1; D might be TRBD1 (6 bases). Germline CDR1 is SQVTM and CDR2 is ANQGSEA. Trimming left V 6 bases short and J 1 base short, with 9 bases between. The CDR3 length is 12 residues. This chain's CDR3 is CSVRDTNTEAFF. For the CDR3, the DNA is TGCAGCGTCCGGGACACGAACACTGAAGCTTTCTTT.

The chain recombines TRBV7-9 with TRBJ1-3; D not certain. V was cut by 5 bases and J by 2 bases, with 4 bases left in between. CDR3 length: 12 amino acids. Germline V gene lookup returns CDR1 SEHNR and CDR2 FQNEAQ (reference sequence). The CDR3 protein is CASSPTGNTIYF. In DNA, the CDR3 is TGTGCCAGCAGCCCCACTGGAAACACCATATATTTT.

The CDR3 loop reads CASSQRGLYYGYTF. In DNA form, the CDR3 reads TGTGCCAGCTCCCAGAGGGGGCTCTACTATGGCTACACCTTC. V is TRBV18 and J is TRBJ1-2, with 7 positions matching TRBD1. The trim removed 6 bases at V and 3 bases at J, leaving 7 bases unmatched. Germline loops: CDR1 KGHSH, CDR2 LQKENI. CDR3 size: 14 residues.

This chain connects TRBV18 to TRBJ2-1; D unresolved. The CDR3 totals 15 residues. The germline V and J ends were trimmed by 6 bases and 2 bases, with 14 bases remaining between them. Per the germline V gene, CDR1 is KGHSH and CDR2 is LQKENI. The CDR3 protein is CASSRSVGAYNEQFF. The DNA for the CDR3 is TGTGCCAGCTCCCGGTCGGTGGGCGCCTACAATGAGCAGTTCTTC.

The chain links TRBV19 to TRBJ2-1; 7 positions agree with TRBD1. J was trimmed by 0 bases and V by 7 bases; bases with no gene match: 6. This CDR3 region has 15 residues. Germline CDR1 is LNHDA and CDR2 is SQIVND (reference sequence). The CDR3 is CASILTGVSYNEQFF. The CDR3 DNA reads as TGTGCCAGTATTCTAACAGGGGTCTCCTACAATGAGCAGTTCTTC.

Note on this clone: The same CDR3 arises from other DNA sequences in this sample as well. The V gene is TRBV25-1, the J gene TRBJ2-7; 9 positions match TRBD2. The V and J ends lost 1 base and 3 bases, in that order; junction bases with no gene match: 7. The germline V gene has CDR1 MGHDK and CDR2 SYGVNS. This CDR3 is 16 amino acids long. The DNA for the CDR3 is TGTGCCAGCAGTGAATTCAAGCCTAGCGGGGTCTACGAGCAGTACTTC. The encoded protein is CASSEFKPSGVYEQYF.

V and J are TRBV30 and TRBJ2-7; the D gene is possibly TRBD1 (5 bases). Germline V gives CDR1 GTSNPN, CDR2 SVGIG (reference sequence). This CDR3 has 14 residues. Trimming removed 5 bases at V and 3 bases at J, with 17 bases between. CDR3 in DNA: TGTGCCTGGTCGCGGAATGGGGCAAGCTACGAGCAGTACTTC. Its translation is CAWSRNGASYEQYF.

The gene calls are TRBV7-6 and TRBJ2-7, with 8 bases lining up with TRBD1. CDR1 is SGHVS and CDR2 is FNYEAQ in the germline V gene. The CDR3 is 14 amino acids. V gave up 5 bases and J gave up 2 bases; unmatched junction bases: 5. The CDR3 spells CASSQGQGAYEQYF. The CDR3, as DNA: TGTGCCAGCAGCCAAGGACAGGGCGCCTACGAGCAGTACTTC.

The rearrangement links TRBV20-1 to TRBJ2-3; D is undetermined. Trimming took off 2 bases at V and 6 bases at J, with 6 bases between the two ends. The CDR3 is 11 amino acids. Germline V gene lookup returns CDR1 DFQATT and CDR2 SNEGSKA (reference sequence). CDR3 coding DNA: TGCAGTGCTAGACGTTCGGATACGCAGTATTTT. Translating gives CSARRSDTQYF.

The chain joins TRBV10-3 to TRBJ2-3, with 11 bases lining up with TRBD2. The CDR3 spans 13 residues. Germline CDR1 and CDR2: ENHRY and SYGVKD. The V segment lost 9 bases and the J segment 1 base; nucleotides outside the gene matches: 0. The CDR3 sequence: CAILAGGTDTQYF. CDR3 DNA: TGTGCCATACTAGCGGGGGGCACAGATACGCAGTATTTT.

The CDR3 sequence is CASSPPASGFTDTQYF. The DNA of the CDR3 is TGTGCCAGCTCACCACCTGCTAGCGGATTCACAGATACGCAGTATTTT. The chain employs TRBV18 and TRBJ2-3; 7 bases match TRBD2. This CDR3 contains 16 residues. Germline values: CDR1 KGHSH, CDR2 LQKENI. The trim removed 0 bases at V and 2 bases at J, leaving 5 bases unmatched.

The chain has TRBV7-9 and TRBJ2-7; TRBD2 aligns across 8 bases. The V gene's germline CDR1 is SEHNR and CDR2 FQNEAQ (reference sequence). The CDR3 is made up of 16 amino acids. V was pared by 2 bases and J by 4 bases, with 10 bases of the junction left unmatched. The CDR3 DNA reads TGTGCCAGCAGCTTAAAAGCAGCGGGAGCTTGGTACGAGCAGTACTTC. It codes for CASSLKAAGAWYEQYF.

This clone was counted a few times. CDR3 loop: CASSQVVGGSSYNEQFF. Here the CDR3 DNA reads TGTGCCAGCAGCCAAGTAGTTGGGGGCAGCTCCTACAATGAGCAGTTCTTC. The rearrangement uses TRBV4-2 and TRBJ2-1, with a weak D call TRBD1 (6 bases). The V end was cut by 1 base, the J end by 0 bases, with 13 bases between. Germline V gene data show CDR1 as LGHNA and CDR2 as YNFKEQ. The CDR3 extends over 17 amino acids.

The chain couples TRBV6-6 to TRBJ2-3; 14 nucleotides agree with TRBD2. The J segment lost 5 bases and the V segment lost 2 bases, leaving 0 bases of the junction unmatched. The CDR3 sequence is 15 residues long. The germline V gene encodes CDR1 MNHNY and CDR2 SVGAGI (reference sequence). The CDR3 here is CASSYGLAGGDTQYF. CDR3 coding DNA: TGTGCCAGCAGTTACGGACTAGCGGGGGGAGATACGCAGTATTTT.